Listed below are T cell receptor beta chains from one sample, sequenced in a study of T cells in Graves' hyperthyroidism and ophthalmopathy. TCRdb fed the multiplex PCR reads into MiXCR, producing one record per CDR3 protein. Of a few hundred thousand distinct CDR3 sequences in the sample, roughly 13% were seen once. The specimen sequenced was blood. These TCRs come from a woman aged 40 to 55 with Graves' ophthalmopathy. CDR3s include the opening cysteine and the closing phenylalanine or tryptophan. Each record gives: V gene, clone size, J gene, D gene, CDR3 DNA, CDR3 protein. A D gene is named only where the DNA matches it firmly. Only some rows state a clone size, as once, few, many or a class for expanded clones.

>TRBV20-1|.|TRBJ2-3|.
TGCAGTGCGCCGAAGGAGAGTTCAGATACGCAGTATTTT
CSAPKESSDTQYF
>TRBV7-8|many|TRBJ2-7|.
TGTGCCAGCAGCTTAGTGGCGGGGGCGGGCGAGCAGTACTTC
CASSLVAGAGEQYF
>TRBV7-6|few|TRBJ1-1|.
TGTGCCAGCAGCTCTCCCGAAGGTCTAGAAGCTTTCTTT
CASSSPEGLEAFF
>TRBV28|.|TRBJ2-7|.
TGTGCCAGCAGCCCATTTTCTTACGAGCAGTACTTC
CASSPFSYEQYF
>TRBV11-2|many|TRBJ2-1|TRBD2
TGTGCCAGCAGCTCCTCCGGGACTAGCGCCAATGAGCAGTTCTTC
CASSSSGTSANEQFF
>TRBV6-1|many|TRBJ1-3|.
TGTGCCAGCAGCTTAGGGTCCTTTTCGACCTCTGGAAACACCATATATTTT
CASSLGSFSTSGNTIYF
>TRBV12-3/TRBV12-4|many|TRBJ2-1|.
TGTGCCAGCAGTTTTCTGGGGGGCCGACGGAATGAGCAGTTCTTC
CASSFLGGRRNEQFF
>TRBV19|few|TRBJ2-7|.
TGTGCCAGTAGTCCCGGTTTGATAGCCGTCTACGAGCAGTACTTC
CASSPGLIAVYEQYF
>TRBV6-1|many|TRBJ1-1|.
TGTGCCAGCAGTGTCCCCTTCCTGAGGGGCCCTGAAGCTTTCTTT
CASSVPFLRGPEAFF
>TRBV20-1|many|TRBJ2-3|TRBD1
TGCAGTGCTAGGGGGACAGGGTACAGCACAGATACGCAGTATTTT
CSARGTGYSTDTQYF
>TRBV6-1|many|TRBJ1-5|.
TGTGCCAGCAGTTTACAGGGATTAAATCAGCCCCAGCATTTT
CASSLQGLNQPQHF
>TRBV19|.|TRBJ1-2|.
TGTGCCAGTGCGGGACCTGCGTGGGGCTACACCTTC
CASAGPAWGYTF
>TRBV20-1|few|TRBJ2-7|.
TGCAGTGTCCCGGACGGGGCGGCCTACGAGCAGTACTTC
CSVPDGAAYEQYF
>TRBV2|many|TRBJ1-2|.
TGTGCCAGCGGAAGCACGATGTCCTATGGCTACACCTTC
CASGSTMSYGYTF
>TRBV9|many|TRBJ1-6|.
TGTGCCAGCAGCGTGATGAATTCACCCCTCCACTTT
CASSVMNSPLHF
>TRBV6-5|many|TRBJ2-7|.
TGTGCCAGCAGTTACTATGCAGAAATGTCCTACGAGCAGTACTTC
CASSYYAEMSYEQYF
>TRBV12-3/TRBV12-4|few|TRBJ1-1|.
TGTGCCAACAGAACGAGGAGCGTCACTGAAGCTTTCTTT
CANRTRSVTEAFF
>TRBV15|few|TRBJ2-7|.
TGTGCCACCAGCACCGGGAACTACGAGCAGTACTTC
CATSTGNYEQYF
>TRBV20-1|few|TRBJ2-7|.
TGCAGTGCTAGTACAGGGATCCAGAAAGAGCAGTACTTC
CSASTGIQKEQYF
>TRBV18|few|TRBJ1-1|.
TGTGCCAGCTCACCCGAGAGGGGGAGCGACACTGAAGCTTTCTTT
CASSPERGSDTEAFF
>TRBV3-1|.|TRBJ2-5|TRBD2
TGTGCCAGCAGCCTCATAGCGGGGTCCCGGGAGACCCAGTACTTC
CASSLIAGSRETQYF
>TRBV7-2|many|TRBJ2-7|TRBD1
TGTGCCAGCAGCTACAGGGGATACGAGCAGTACTTC
CASSYRGYEQYF
>TRBV12-3/TRBV12-4|many|TRBJ2-7|.
TGTGCCACCGCCGAGGACAGCTCCTACGAGCAGTACTTC
CATAEDSSYEQYF
>TRBV10-3|.|TRBJ1-2|TRBD1
TGTGCCATCAGCTATACAGGGGACTATGGCTACACCTTC
CAISYTGDYGYTF
>TRBV29-1|few|TRBJ1-1|.
TGCAGCGTTGGGGGTCCAGTAGAAGCTTTCTTT
CSVGGPVEAFF
>TRBV2|many|TRBJ2-3|TRBD2
TGTGCCAGCAGTGAAGCGCTTCCTAGCGGGAGTTTCGCAGATACGCAGTATTTT
CASSEALPSGSFADTQYF
>TRBV19|.|TRBJ1-1|TRBD1
TGTGCCAGTAGTATAGCTTTTACAGGGGGGAACACTGAAGCTTTCTTT
CASSIAFTGGNTEAFF
>TRBV24-1|few|TRBJ2-3|TRBD1
TGTGCCACCAGTGGATTTCCAGGGACAGGGGTGAGGCAGGATACGCAGTATTTT
CATSGFPGTGVRQDTQYF
>TRBV5-4|.|TRBJ2-5|.
TGTGCCAGCAGTCGCAGAAGGGCTCGACAAGAGACCCAGTACTTC
CASSRRRARQETQYF
>TRBV20-1|.|TRBJ2-5|.
TGCAGTGCGGATTCACGGACCAAAGAGACCCAGTACTTC
CSADSRTKETQYF
>TRBV19|.|TRBJ2-7|.
TGTGCCAGTAGTAAGACTTACTCCTACGAGCAGTACTTC
CASSKTYSYEQYF
>TRBV25-1|many|TRBJ2-1|TRBD1
TGTGCCAGCAGTGAAGGTGGGGGACAGGTCCTCAATGAGCAGTTCTTC
CASSEGGGQVLNEQFF
>TRBV4-1|.|TRBJ1-5|.
TGCGCCAGCAGCCAAGAGGGTAAGGGGGATCAGCCCCAGCATTTT
CASSQEGKGDQPQHF
>TRBV10-3|.|TRBJ2-3|.
TGTGCCATCAGTGATGGTCGGGCTACGCAGTATTTT
CAISDGRATQYF
>TRBV20-1|few|TRBJ2-5|TRBD2
TGCAGTGCTAGATCGTTATCCGGGACTAGCGGCAGCCAGTACTTC
CSARSLSGTSGSQYF
>TRBV19|few|TRBJ1-1|.
TGTGCCAGTAGTATAGGGCCGAATCCAAATGAAGCTTTCTTT
CASSIGPNPNEAFF
>TRBV11-2|few|TRBJ1-4|.
TGTGCCAGCAGCTTACGACAGAATGAAAAACTGTTTTTT
CASSLRQNEKLFF
>TRBV30|few|TRBJ2-7|TRBD2
TGTGCCTGGGCGCCGGGGGGGCCCTACTACGAGCAGTACTTC
CAWAPGGPYYEQYF
>TRBV20-1|few|TRBJ2-7|TRBD2
TGCAGTGCTAGAGGACTAGCGGGAGGCCAGAGGTACGAGCAGTACTTC
CSARGLAGGQRYEQYF
>TRBV20-1|many|TRBJ2-1|TRBD2
TGCAGTGCTAGATGGGCGGGACTAGCGGGAGGGCCTACCTATCCATCCTACAATGAGCAGTTCTTC
CSARWAGLAGGPTYPSYNEQFF
>TRBV27|many|TRBJ1-2|.
TGTGCCAGCAGTTTATTGGGGGTAGATGGCTACACCTTC
CASSLLGVDGYTF
>TRBV19|.|TRBJ2-3|.
.
CASSWGLGTSTDTQCF